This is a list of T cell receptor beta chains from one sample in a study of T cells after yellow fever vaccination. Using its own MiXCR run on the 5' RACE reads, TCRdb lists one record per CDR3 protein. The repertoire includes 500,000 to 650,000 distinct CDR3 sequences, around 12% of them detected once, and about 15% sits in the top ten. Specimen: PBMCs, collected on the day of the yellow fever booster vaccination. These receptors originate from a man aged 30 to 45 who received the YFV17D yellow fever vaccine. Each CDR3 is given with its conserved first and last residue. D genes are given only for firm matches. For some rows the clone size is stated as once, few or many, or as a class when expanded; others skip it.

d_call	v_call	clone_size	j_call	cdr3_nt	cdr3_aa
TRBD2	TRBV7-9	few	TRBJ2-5	TGTGCCAGCAGCCCAAGCGCTAGCGGGCAAGAGACCCAGTACTTC	CASSPSASGQETQYF
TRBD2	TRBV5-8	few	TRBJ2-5	TGTGCCAGCAGCAATAGCGGGAGATCGGTAGAGACCCAGTACTTC	CASSNSGRSVETQYF
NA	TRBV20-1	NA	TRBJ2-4	TGCAGTGCCCCCCTCCGAGGAGACATTCAGTACTTC	CSAPLRGDIQYF
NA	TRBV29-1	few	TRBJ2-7	TGCAGCGTTGAAGGGGCTGGCTACGAGCAGTACTTC	CSVEGAGYEQYF
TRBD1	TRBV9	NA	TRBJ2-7	TGTGCCAGCAGCTCCGGGACAGGGGGAATCTACGAGCAGTACTTC	CASSSGTGGIYEQYF
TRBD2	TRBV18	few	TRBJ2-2	TGTGCCAGCTCACCAGCTCTAGCGGGAGGGCCAAGGACCGGGGAGCTGTTTTTT	CASSPALAGGPRTGELFF
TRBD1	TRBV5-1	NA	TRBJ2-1	TGCGCCAGCAGCTTTTACCGGGACAGCTCATACAATGAGCAGTTCTTC	CASSFYRDSSYNEQFF
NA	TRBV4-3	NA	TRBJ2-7	TGCGCCAGCAGCCAAGATCTCGGGAGCTCCTACGAGCAGTACTTC	CASSQDLGSSYEQYF
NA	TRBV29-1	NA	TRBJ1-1	TGCAGCGTTGATTTTTTTCGGGGCGCGAGAACTGAAGCTTTCTTT	CSVDFFRGARTEAFF
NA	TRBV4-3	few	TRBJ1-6	TGCGCCAGCAGCCAAGGGTTGGCAGTCAATTCACCCCTCCACTTT	CASSQGLAVNSPLHF
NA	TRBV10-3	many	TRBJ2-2	TGTGCCCACACTGGGACCCAGGGCGGGGAGCTGTTTTTT	CAHTGTQGGELFF
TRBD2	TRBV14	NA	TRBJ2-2	TGTGCCAGTTCGGGACTAGCGGGATCGTTGGGCACCGGGGAGCTGTTTTTT	CASSGLAGSLGTGELFF
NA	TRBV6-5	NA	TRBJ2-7	TGTGCCAGCAGCCGAGCGGACGCCGAGCAGTACTTC	CASSRADAEQYF
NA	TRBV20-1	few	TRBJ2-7	TGCAGTGCTACCCGGACAACTAGGGGCTCCGAGCAGTACTTC	CSATRTTRGSEQYF
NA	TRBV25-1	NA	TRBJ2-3	TGTGCCAGCAGTGAGCGGCGAAGGACGGGAATAAGCACAGATACGCAGTATTTT	CASSERRRTGISTDTQYF
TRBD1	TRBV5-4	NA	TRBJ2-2	TGTGCCAGCAGCTCATCAGGACAGGGGGCCGGGGAGCTGTTTTTT	CASSSSGQGAGELFF
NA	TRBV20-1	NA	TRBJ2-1	TGCAGTGCTAGGAGAGCTACGAAGGGGAGCAATGAGCAGTTCTTC	CSARRATKGSNEQFF
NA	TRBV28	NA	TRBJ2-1	TGTGCCAGCACGGTCCCTGGGACAGCGGGATACAATGAGCAGTTCTTC	CASTVPGTAGYNEQFF
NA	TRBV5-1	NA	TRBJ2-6	TGCGCCAGCAGCCTCTGGGGAGAAGGGGCCAACGTCCTGACTTTC	CASSLWGEGANVLTF
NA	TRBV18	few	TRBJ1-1	TGTGCCAGCTCGCGGAACCGGGACTTCTCCACTGAAGCTTTCTTT	CASSRNRDFSTEAFF
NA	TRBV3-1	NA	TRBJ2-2	TGTGCCAGCAGTTCATCCGGCGGGACCGGGGAGCTGTTTTTT	CASSSSGGTGELFF
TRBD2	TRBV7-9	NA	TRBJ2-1	TGTGCCAGCCTAGACCCTAGCGGGGGGACCTACAATGAGCAGTTCTTC	CASLDPSGGTYNEQFF
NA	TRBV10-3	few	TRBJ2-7	TGTGCCATCAGGGACAGTTACTCCTACGAGCAGTACTTC	CAIRDSYSYEQYF
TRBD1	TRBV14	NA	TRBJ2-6	TGTGCCAGCAGCCCCGACAGGGTTGGGGCCAACGTCCTGATTTTC	CASSPDRVGANVLIF
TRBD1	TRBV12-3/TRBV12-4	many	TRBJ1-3	TGTGCCAGCAGTTATGACAGGGTGTCTGGAAACACCATATATTTT	CASSYDRVSGNTIYF
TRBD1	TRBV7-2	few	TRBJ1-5	TGTGCCAGCAGCTACGGACAGGACATGACTCAGCCCCAGCATTTT	CASSYGQDMTQPQHF
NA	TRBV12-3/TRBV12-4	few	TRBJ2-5	TGTGCCAGCAGTTACCTCAGGGAGACCCAGTACTTC	CASSYLRETQYF
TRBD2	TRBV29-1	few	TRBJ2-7	TGCAGCGTTGAGTGGGGGGGGACCGGGCAGTACTTC	CSVEWGGTGQYF
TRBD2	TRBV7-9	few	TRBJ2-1	TGTGCCAGCAGCTCATTAGTTTCTAAGGCGGGAGTTGAGCAGTTCTTC	CASSSLVSKAGVEQFF
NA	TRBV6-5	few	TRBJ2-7	TGTGCCAGCAGTTCGGCAGCGGGCCTACTCTACGAGCAGTACTTC	CASSSAAGLLYEQYF
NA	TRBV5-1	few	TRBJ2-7	TGCGCCAGCAGCTTGCCCTCCGCGGACTACGAGCAGTACTTC	CASSLPSADYEQYF
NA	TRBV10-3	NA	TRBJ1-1	TGTGCCATCAGCGGAACAGTGAGCTTGAACACTGAAGCTTTCTTT	CAISGTVSLNTEAFF
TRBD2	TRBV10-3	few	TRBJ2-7	TGTGCCATCAGTGACGGCGGGGGTTTTAGTTACGAGCAGTACTTC	CAISDGGGFSYEQYF
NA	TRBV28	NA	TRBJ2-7	TGTGCCAGCAGTATCCCTAGATCCTACGAGCAGTACTTC	CASSIPRSYEQYF
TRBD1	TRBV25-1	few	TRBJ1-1	TGTGCCAGCAGTGGGCTTTTGGGACAGGTGAACACTGAAGCTTTCTTT	CASSGLLGQVNTEAFF
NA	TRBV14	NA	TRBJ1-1	TGTGCCAGCAGCCAGGTGCCAAACACTGAAGCTTTCTTT	CASSQVPNTEAFF
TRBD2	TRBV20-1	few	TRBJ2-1	TGCAGTGCTCCAGGAGGTCCTAGCGGGAGCTTAACCTACAATGAGCAGTTCTTC	CSAPGGPSGSLTYNEQFF
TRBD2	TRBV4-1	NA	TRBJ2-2	TGCGCCAGCAGCCAAGATCAAGCGGGAGCCGGGGAGCTGTTTTTT	CASSQDQAGAGELFF
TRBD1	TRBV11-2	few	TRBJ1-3	TGTGCCAGCAGCTTGGGACGGATTAACAGGGGAGATCAAAGAAACACCATATATTTT	CASSLGRINRGDQRNTIYF
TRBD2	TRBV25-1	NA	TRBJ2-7	TGTGCCAGCAGTGAATTAGGAGGGGAGGGCAACGAGCAGTACTTC	CASSELGGEGNEQYF
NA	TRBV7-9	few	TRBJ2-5	TGTGCCAGCAGCAAAAGTTCTAGTAAAGAGACCCAGTACTTC	CASSKSSSKETQYF
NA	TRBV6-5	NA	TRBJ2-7	TGTGCCAGCAGTATCGACACCGGCAGCTACGAGCAGTACTTC	CASSIDTGSYEQYF
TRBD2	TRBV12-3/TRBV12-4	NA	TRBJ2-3	TGTGCCAGCAGTTTAGCGCGCCTAGCGGCCGGAGATACGCAGTATTTT	CASSLARLAAGDTQYF
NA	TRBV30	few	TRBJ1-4	TGTGCCTGGAAAAAGCTCAGGGAGGGAGGTGAAAAACTGTTTTTT	CAWKKLREGGEKLFF
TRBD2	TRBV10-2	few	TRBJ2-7	TGCGCCAGCAGTGCTGTTACGCGGGAGTTGTCCTACGAGCAGTACTTC	CASSAVTRELSYEQYF
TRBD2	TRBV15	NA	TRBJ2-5	TGTGCCACCAGCAGAGATGGGAGAAGAGCGGGAGAAGAGACCCAGTACTTC	CATSRDGRRAGEETQYF
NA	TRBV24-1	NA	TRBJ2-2	TGTGCCACAACAGGTGCCACCGGGGAGCTGTTTTTT	CATTGATGELFF
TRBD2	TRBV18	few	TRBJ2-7	TGTGCCAGCTCACCACCAGCGGGAGGGGGCTCCTACGAGCAGTACTTC	CASSPPAGGGSYEQYF
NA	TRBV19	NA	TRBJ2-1	TGTGCCAGTAGTGCCGAGGGGTCGGCTGAGCAGTTCTTC	CASSAEGSAEQFF
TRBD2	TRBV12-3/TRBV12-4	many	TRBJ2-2	TGTGCCAGCAGCCTAGCGGGAGGCGGAGGGGAGCTGTTTTTT	CASSLAGGGGELFF
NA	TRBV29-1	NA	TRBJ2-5	TGCAGCGTTGCTCTGGTGTACCAAGAGACCCAGTACTTC	CSVALVYQETQYF
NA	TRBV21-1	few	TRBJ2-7	TGTGCCAGCAGCAAAAAAGGAGTCGGGGCTCCCCCGGCTAGCGGGAGCTCCTACGAGCAGTACTTC	CASSKKGVGAPPASGSSYEQYF
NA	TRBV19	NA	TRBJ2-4	TGTGCCAGTAGTATATCTACTAGTGGTAACATTCAGTACTTC	CASSISTSGNIQYF
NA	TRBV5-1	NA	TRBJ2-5	TGCGCCAGCAGTTTTAGGAAGTTGGAGACCCAGTACTTC	CASSFRKLETQYF